A single sample is the source of the 28 T cell receptor beta chains below, sequenced in a study of beta chain features in type 1 diabetes. Broader study findings: All four CD4+ subsets of Type 1 diabetes patients contained TCRB CDR3s that were moderately but significantly shorter.

The whole isolated RNA underwent reverse transcription, so sequencing captured expressed TCRB transcripts. Clones were sequenced by immunoSEQ multiplex PCR, and TCRdb holds only the in-frame ones, with some missing. This table holds approximately 250,000 clones, roughly a tenth found once. For these TCRs, the target antigens are not known. Sequences were obtained from naive CD4+ T cells from blood. Receptor source: a man younger than 40 with type 1 diabetes.

The V and J genes are TRBV6-5 and TRBJ2-7; tentatively, D is TRBD2 (5 bases). Looked up from germline, CDR1 is MNHEY and CDR2 is SVGAGI. V was clipped by 5 bases and J by 5 bases, with 16 bases between them. The CDR3 covers 14 residues. CDR3 in amino acids: CASSPSLGDNEQYF. The CDR3 DNA is TGTGCCAGCAGTCCGTCGCTCGGGGATAACGAGCAGTACTTC.

Only a few counts were recorded for this clone. The CDR3 protein is CASSYGRLYNEQFF. CDR3 sequence (DNA): TGTGCCAGCAGTTACGGCAGACTCTACAATGAGCAGTTCTTC. The V and J genes are TRBV6-5 and TRBJ2-1, with D hard to call. In germline, CDR1 is MNHEY, CDR2 SVGAGI. This CDR3 comprises 14 residues. V lost 2 bases to trimming and J lost 3 bases, with 8 bases between them.

This chain uses TRBV5-1 with TRBJ2-4; D unresolved. The CDR3 is made up of 14 amino acids. Germline V gives CDR1 SGHRS, CDR2 YFSETQ. Trimming took 0 bases from V and 0 from J, leaving 4 bases between them. The CDR3 nucleotides are TGCGCCAGCAGCTTGGGACTAGCCAAAAACATTCAGTACTTC. Residues: CASSLGLAKNIQYF.

V and J are TRBV7-9 and TRBJ2-2; TRBD1 aligns across 12 bases. Trimming at V came to 5 bases and at J to 6 bases, leaving 4 bases not matched to a gene. Germline values: CDR1 SEHNR, CDR2 FQNEAQ (reference sequence). The CDR3 runs 15 residues. CDR3 amino acids: CASSPGQGASGELFF. The CDR3 DNA reads TGTGCCAGCAGCCCGGGACAGGGGGCGTCCGGGGAGCTGTTTTTT. Drawing the rest from reference TRBV7-9 and TRBJ2-2, the complete variable domain is DTGVSQNPRHKITKRGQNVTFRCDPISEHNRLYWYRQTLGQGPEFLTYFQNEAQLEKSRLLSDRFSAERPKGSFSTLEIQRTEQGDSAMYLCASSPGQGASGELFFGEGSRLTVL.

The chain carries TRBV18 and TRBJ1-3, with D unresolved. This CDR3 contains 16 residues. CDR1 is KGHSH and CDR2 is LQKENI in the germline V gene. Between the trimmed V and J ends, which lost 2 bases and 3 bases, there was a span of 14 bases. DNA for the CDR3: TGTGCCAGCTCACCATTTAGGCGGAAGGATGGAAACACCATATATTTT. This encodes CASSPFRRKDGNTIYF. The variable domain in full, with the rest retrieved from reference TRBV18 and TRBJ1-3, is NAGVMQNPRHLVRRRGQEARLRCSPMKGHSHVYWYRQLPEEGLKFMVYLQKENIIDESGMPKERFSAEFPKEGPSILRIQQVVRGDSAAYFCASSPFRRKDGNTIYFGEGSWLTVV.

The chain carries TRBV7-9 and TRBJ2-1, with a possible D match to TRBD2 (5 bases). Germline V gene data show CDR1 as SEHNR and CDR2 as FQNEAQ (reference sequence). This CDR3 comprises 15 residues. Trimming left V 5 bases short and J 0 bases short, with 11 bases between. The CDR3 coding sequence is TGTGCCAGCAGCCCGAGACGGGGCTCCTACAATGAGCAGTTCTTC. It is translated as CASSPRRGSYNEQFF.

A few counts support this clone. The rearrangement uses TRBV6-5 and TRBJ2-7; TRBD2 aligns across 9 bases. This CDR3 contains 15 residues. Germline V gene sequence: CDR1 MNHEY, CDR2 SVGAGI. V gave up 7 bases and J gave up 0 bases; unmatched junction bases: 7. The CDR3 sequence is CASKPAGGLSYEQYF. Written as DNA, the CDR3 is TGTGCCAGCAAACCAGCGGGGGGCCTCTCCTACGAGCAGTACTTC.

V usage is TRBV7-9 and J usage is TRBJ2-1, with 9 bases lining up with TRBD2. The CDR3 is 16 amino acids. J lost 5 bases, V lost 3 bases, and 8 bases had no gene match. Per the germline V gene, CDR1 is SEHNR and CDR2 is FQNEAQ (reference sequence). The CDR3: CASSFKPASGDNEQFF. CDR3 bases: TGTGCCAGCAGCTTCAAGCCGGCTAGCGGGGACAATGAGCAGTTCTTC.

This clone was observed a few times. The chain has TRBV5-1 and TRBJ1-4, with TRBD1 matching 7 bases. Germline loops: CDR1 SGHRS, CDR2 YFSETQ. The CDR3 contains 15 residues. Germline trimming cut 4 bases from V and 8 bases from J; bases unmatched to any gene: 11. This CDR3 is CASSLGWQGGEKLFF. CDR3 nucleotide sequence: TGCGCCAGCAGCCTTGGGTGGCAGGGGGGAGAAAAACTGTTTTTT.

The J gene is TRBJ1-2, the V gene TRBV18; no reliable D call. CDR1 is KGHSH, CDR2 LQKENI, per germline. CDR3 length: 13 residues. Trimming took off 4 bases at V and 2 bases at J, with 8 bases between the two ends. The CDR3 sequence is CASSREENYGYTF. The CDR3 bases are TGTGCCAGCTCACGAGAAGAAAACTATGGCTACACCTTC. Based on the CDR3 plus reference TRBV18 and TRBJ1-2, the full variable domain is NAGVMQNPRHLVRRRGQEARLRCSPMKGHSHVYWYRQLPEEGLKFMVYLQKENIIDESGMPKERFSAEFPKEGPSILRIQQVVRGDSAAYFCASSREENYGYTFGSGTRLTVV.

The chain joins TRBV2 to TRBJ1-6, with a weak D call TRBD1 (5 bases). The CDR3 has 16 amino acids. Germline lookup yields CDR1 SNHLY and CDR2 FYNNEI. V was shortened by 2 bases and J by 6 bases, with 14 bases between the two germline ends. CDR3 in DNA: TGTGCCAGCAGTGAAAGGGGAGGGGAAAGTAATTCACCCCTCCACTTT. Residues: CASSERGGESNSPLHF.

The table lists this clone with a few counts. This rearrangement joins TRBV25-1 to TRBJ2-3; no clear D. V dropped 2 bases and J dropped 0 bases, with 6 bases sitting between them. The CDR3 loop spans 14 amino acids. CDR1 is MGHDK and CDR2 is SYGVNS in the germline V gene. In nucleotides, the CDR3 is TGTGCCAGCAGTGAACAGACAAGCACAGATACGCAGTATTTT. This translates into CASSEQTSTDTQYF. The whole variable domain, filled in from reference TRBV25-1 and TRBJ2-3, reads EADIYQTPRYLVIGTGKKITLECSQTMGHDKMYWYQQDPGMELHLIHYSYGVNSTEKGDLSSESTVSRIRTEHFPLTLESARPSHTSQYLCASSEQTSTDTQYFGPGTRLTVL.

This chain uses TRBV7-2 with TRBJ2-7, with D uncertain. The CDR3 contains 11 residues. Between the trimmed V and J ends, which lost 1 base and 6 bases, there was a span of 4 bases. Per germline, CDR1 SGHTA and CDR2 FQGNSA. Written as DNA, the CDR3 is TGTGCCAGCAGCTTAGTTCGCGAGCAGTACTTC. This translates into CASSLVREQYF.

V usage is TRBV13 and J usage is TRBJ1-1, with D unresolved. The CDR3 runs 13 residues. V dropped 0 bases and J dropped 4 bases, with 6 bases sitting between them. Germline V gives CDR1 PRHDT, CDR2 FYEKMQ (reference sequence). CDR3 sequence reads: CASSLGIVTEAFF. For the CDR3, the DNA is TGTGCCAGCAGCTTAGGTATCGTCACTGAAGCTTTCTTT.

This clone was counted a few times. The chain joins TRBV9 to TRBJ2-5, with 7 bases matching TRBD1. The germline V gene encodes CDR1 SGDLS and CDR2 YYNGEE. With 3 bases clipped from V and 7 bases from J, the junction kept 9 bases outside the gene matches. This CDR3 contains 14 residues. The CDR3 protein is CASSEGTAVRTQYF. The CDR3 DNA is TGTGCCAGCAGCGAGGGGACAGCCGTTAGGACCCAGTACTTC.

The chain joins TRBV28 to TRBJ1-5, with 7 bases identical to TRBD1. The V gene end was trimmed by 6 bases and the J gene end by 3 bases; junction bases not matched to a gene: 11. Germline V lookup: CDR1 MDHEN, CDR2 SYDVKM. The CDR3 length is 16 residues. Here the CDR3 reads CASRLTSGGDNQPQHF. Here the CDR3 DNA reads TGTGCCAGCAGACTAACTTCAGGGGGAGACAATCAGCCCCAGCATTTT.

This clone appeared a few times. The J gene is TRBJ1-6, the V gene TRBV30; D is undetermined. The ends were cut back, 8 bases at V and 0 bases at J, with 11 bases in the middle. The CDR3 spans 14 residues. The germline CDR1 and CDR2 sequences are GTSNPN and SVGIG (reference sequence). The CDR3 region has the DNA TGTGCCCGAAGTTTGAGCTCCTATAATTCACCCCTCCACTTT. Translated: CARSLSSYNSPLHF.

J is TRBJ2-2 and V is TRBV11-2; unclear D gene. V was clipped by 5 bases and J by 1 base, with 17 bases between them. Germline CDR1 reads SGHAT; CDR2 reads FQNNGV. There are 17 residues in the CDR3. As DNA, the CDR3 is TGTGCCAGCAGCCCGGTAGTTCGGCTAGGGAACACCGGGGAGCTGTTTTTT. Translated: CASSPVVRLGNTGELFF.

This clone occurred a few times. The chain combines TRBV4-1 with TRBJ1-2; 10 nucleotides align to TRBD1. Trimming removed 6 bases from V and 4 bases from J; junction bases left unmatched: 2. Per germline, CDR1 MGHRA and CDR2 YSYEKL. CDR3 length: 13 amino acids. The CDR3 is CASRRTGGYGYTF. As DNA, the CDR3 is TGCGCCAGCAGGAGGACAGGGGGCTATGGCTACACCTTC.

The chain is built from TRBV9 and TRBJ2-5, with 8 bases lining up with TRBD1. The CDR3 contains 14 residues. V lost 0 bases and J lost 7; bases outside the gene matches: 5. Germline V CDR1 and CDR2: SGDLS, YYNGEE. The CDR3 DNA sequence: TGTGCCAGCAGCGTAGAAGGACAGGGAGGGACCCAGTACTTC. It translates to CASSVEGQGGTQYF.

The chain recombines TRBV30 with TRBJ2-5, with a tentative D call TRBD1 (6 bases). Per the germline V gene, CDR1 is GTSNPN and CDR2 is SVGIG (reference sequence). Trimming took 2 bases from V and 4 from J, leaving 17 bases between them. The CDR3 is 15 amino acids. The CDR3 nucleotides read TGTGCCTGGAGTACCGAGGGACATACGCGAGAGACCCAGTACTTC. The encoded protein is CAWSTEGHTRETQYF.

The CDR3 coding sequence is TGTGCCAGCAGTGCGACGACAGGGAACACTGAAGCTTTCTTT. The encoded protein is CASSATTGNTEAFF. This chain connects TRBV6-6 to TRBJ1-1; a weak D match, TRBD1 (6 bases). Trimming left V 5 bases short and J 1 base short, with 11 bases between. The CDR3 consists of 14 residues. Germline loops: CDR1 MNHNY, CDR2 SVGAGI (reference sequence).

This clone was picked up a small number of times. The gene calls are TRBV30 and TRBJ2-7; 7 nucleotides line up with TRBD1. J gave up 5 bases and V 4 bases, and 8 bases lay outside the gene matches. The germline V gene has CDR1 GTSNPN and CDR2 SVGIG (reference sequence). This CDR3 spans 13 amino acids. This CDR3 reads CAWNGAGGHEQYF. The CDR3 DNA follows: TGTGCCTGGAATGGTGCAGGGGGTCACGAGCAGTACTTC. Together with reference TRBV30 and TRBJ2-7, the CDR3 gives the full variable domain: SQTIHQWPATLVQPVGSPLSLECTVEGTSNPNLYWYRQAAGRGLQLLFYSVGIGQISSEVPQNLSASRPQDRQFILSSKKLLLSDSGFYLCAWNGAGGHEQYFGPGTRLTVT.

This chain links TRBV5-4 with TRBJ1-2; weak D call: TRBD1 (6 bases). Germline CDR1 reads SGHNT; CDR2 reads YYREEE (reference sequence). V was pared by 2 bases and J by 2 bases, with 13 bases between. The CDR3 sequence is 15 residues long. The CDR3, as DNA: TGTGCCAGCAGCTTAGGGTCAGGGGCGAACTATGGCTACACCTTC. It translates to CASSLGSGANYGYTF. Full variable domain (rest looked up from reference TRBV5-4 and TRBJ1-2): ETGVTQSPTHLIKTRGQQVTLRCSSQSGHNTVSWYQQALGQGPQFIFQYYREEENGRGNFPPRFSGLQFPNYSSELNVNALELDDSALYLCASSLGSGANYGYTFGSGTRLTVV.

In this sample, this clone turned up once. The rearrangement links TRBV7-9 to TRBJ1-4; 8 positions agree with TRBD1. From germline, CDR1 is SEHNR and CDR2 FQNEAQ (reference sequence). V dropped 5 bases and J dropped 3; count of bases not matched to a gene: 5. The CDR3 consists of 15 residues. For the CDR3, the DNA is TGTGCCAGCAGCCGACAGGGGCTGGCTAATGAAAAACTGTTTTTT. This codes for CASSRQGLANEKLFF.

The chain employs TRBV18 and TRBJ1-4; D gene unclear. The V and J ends lost 5 bases and 10 bases respectively, with 23 bases between them. The CDR3 covers 16 residues. Germline V gene data show CDR1 as KGHSH and CDR2 as LQKENI. The CDR3 spells CASSSRSEDLEGKLFF. The CDR3 DNA sequence: TGTGCCAGCTCATCCCGGTCGGAAGACCTAGAGGGAAAACTGTTTTTT.

V usage is TRBV7-9 and J usage is TRBJ1-2; tentatively, D is TRBD1 (5 bases). Trimming left V 5 bases short and J 4 bases short, with 14 bases between. The CDR3 has 14 residues. CDR1 is SEHNR, CDR2 FQNEAQ, per germline (reference sequence). CDR3: CASSLEGLPYGYTF. The CDR3 DNA reads as TGTGCCAGCAGCCTTGAGGGACTGCCCTATGGCTACACCTTC.

This clone has only one observation. The chain uses TRBV4-2 and TRBJ1-6; TRBD1 is a possible D gene (5 bases). Trimming shortened V by 5 bases and J by 4 bases, and 9 bases separated the two germline ends. CDR3 length: 14 residues. CDR1 and CDR2 from the germline V gene are LGHNA and YNFKEQ. The CDR3 bases are TGTGCCAGCAGCTGGGACTTTTATAATTCACCCCTCCACTTT. Amino acids: CASSWDFYNSPLHF.